Sequencing of this T cell receptor (beta chain) was carried out in a study of OX40 agonist ivuxolimab in advanced cancers. Study-level information: Patients received ivuxolimab, an agonistic anti-OX40 (CD134) antibody.

Method: immunoSEQ multiplex PCR; TCRdb's copy keeps in-frame clones and lacks some. The table lists roughly 62,000 clones, about 79% of them singletons. This clone was recorded once. Antigen specificity is unknown. Regarding the study as a whole: No antigen was identified for the clonally expanded peripheral T cells. Averaging showed that CD8+ T cells had more expanded clones than CD4+ did. Near-lowest levels of clonal expansion characterized partial responders at 0.1-3.0 mg/kg.

The CDR3 is made up of 13 amino acids. CDR1 and CDR2 from the germline V gene are MNHNS and SASEGT. Germline trimming cut 5 bases from V and 7 bases from J; bases unmatched to any gene: 3. This TCR was sampled from an adult with an advanced solid tumor such as melanoma, head and neck, liver or kidney cancer. The sequencing used CD4+ or CD8+ T cells sorted from blood, collected in a trial of the OX40 agonist ivuxolimab. This chain uses TRBV6-1 with TRBJ1-1; TRBD1 matches at 11 bases. The CDR3 bases are TGTGCCAGCAGTTCGGGACAGGGGGTTGAAGCTTTCTTT. Protein product: CASSSGQGVEAFF.